These 10 T cell receptor beta chains share one sample of origin, sequenced in a study of Graves' ophthalmopathy and Graves' hyperthyroidism. Amplification of TCR beta CDR3 regions used RNA transcripts. Amplification began with first-round RT-PCR using HTBI primers, then second-round multiplex PCR was performed. TCRdb re-called the multiplex PCR reads through MiXCR, storing one row per CDR3 protein. The table shows a few hundred thousand distinct CDR3 sequences, with roughly 21% occurring only once. Sequencing was carried out using peripheral blood. Source of these receptors: a woman aged 18-29 years with stable Graves' hyperthyroidism.

This clonotype occurred many times. The rearrangement uses TRBV12-3 or TRBV12-4 and TRBJ2-5, with D perhaps matching TRBD2 (5 bases). The CDR3 is 12 residues long. V lost 3 bases, J lost 4 bases, and 6 bases lay in between. The CDR3 DNA sequence: TGTGCCAGCAGTTTCGGGGTAGAGACCCAGTACTTC. Protein: CASSFGVETQYF.

This clonotype was detected many times. The chain has TRBV29-1 and TRBJ2-5; unclear D gene. The V and J ends lost 7 bases and 1 base respectively, with 22 bases between them. CDR3 length equals 16 residues. The germline V gene encodes CDR1 SQVTM and CDR2 ANQGSEA. This CDR3 reads CSADPTTPATQETQYF. Here the CDR3 DNA reads TGCAGCGCTGACCCCACCACACCGGCGACCCAAGAGACCCAGTACTTC.

This clonotype was picked up many times. The chain recombines TRBV7-6 with TRBJ2-5; D unclear. This CDR3 spans 14 amino acids. Looked up from germline, CDR1 is SGHVS and CDR2 is FNYEAQ. Trimming shortened V by 1 base and J by 2 bases, and 8 bases separated the two germline ends. CDR3 sequence: CASSLGWGQETQYF. CDR3 nucleotides: TGTGCCAGCAGCTTAGGGTGGGGTCAAGAGACCCAGTACTTC.

This clonotype has ten or more counts. The V and J genes are TRBV6-4 and TRBJ1-5; a possible D gene is TRBD1 (6 bases). In germline, CDR1 is MRHNA, CDR2 SNTAGT. Trimming cost V 4 bases and J 5 bases, with 15 bases left between them. This CDR3 contains 15 residues. The CDR3 protein is CASSGVRGGHQPQHF. CDR3 coding DNA: TGTGCCAGCAGTGGGGTACGGGGGGGCCATCAGCCCCAGCATTTT.

This clonotype was counted many times. The chain couples TRBV20-1 to TRBJ1-5; no definite D call. V was trimmed by 5 bases and J by 0 bases, leaving 17 bases between them. Germline assignment: CDR1 DFQATT and CDR2 SNEGSKA (reference sequence). There are 16 residues in the CDR3. The CDR3 is CSASGSFKYSNQPQHF. In nucleotides, the CDR3 is TGCAGTGCTTCTGGGTCTTTTAAATATAGCAATCAGCCCCAGCATTTT.

The chain links TRBV6-1 to TRBJ1-1; 7 bases align to TRBD1. The CDR3 extends over 14 amino acids. Germline assignment: CDR1 MNHNS and CDR2 SASEGT. The V and J ends lost 4 bases and 5 bases, in that order; junction bases with no gene match: 7. CDR3 in amino acids: CASSVSTGVTEAFF. The CDR3 DNA is TGTGCCAGCAGTGTCTCCACAGGGGTAACTGAAGCTTTCTTT.

Many counts were recorded for this clonotype. The rearrangement uses TRBV15 and TRBJ1-3; the D is unclear. Trimming shortened V by 3 bases and J by 0 bases, and 6 bases separated the two germline ends. There are 14 residues in the CDR3. Germline V gene lookup returns CDR1 LNHNV and CDR2 YYDKDF (reference sequence). The CDR3 DNA reads as TGTGCCACCAGCAGCCGGTTCTCTGGAAACACCATATATTTT. Amino acids: CATSSRFSGNTIYF.

This clonotype was observed many times. The rearrangement uses TRBV10-3 and TRBJ2-7; 10 bases match TRBD2. V lost 6 bases and J lost 5; bases outside the gene matches: 7. This CDR3 spans 14 amino acids. In germline, CDR1 is ENHRY, CDR2 SYGVKD. The CDR3 here is CAISDSSGRNEQYF. In DNA, the CDR3 is TGTGCCATCAGCGATTCTAGCGGGAGAAACGAGCAGTACTTC.

This clonotype has a count of ten or more. The J gene is TRBJ2-4, the V gene TRBV6-5; tentative D call: TRBD1 (6 bases). With 2 bases removed from V and 5 bases from J, the gap between germline ends came to 10 bases. Germline-derived CDR1 and CDR2 are MNHEY and SVGAGI. The CDR3 is 14 amino acids. The CDR3 protein is CASSYGSGENIQYF. In nucleotides, the CDR3 is TGTGCCAGCAGTTACGGGTCAGGGGAAAACATTCAGTACTTC.

The chain recombines TRBV20-1 with TRBJ1-6; D is unresolved. V lost 6 bases to trimming and J lost 7 bases, with 13 bases between them. The germline V gene has CDR1 DFQATT and CDR2 SNEGSKA (reference sequence). This CDR3 contains 13 residues. The CDR3 DNA reads TGCAGTGCCCCACAGAACGGGAATTCACCCCTCCACTTT. This translates into CSAPQNGNSPLHF.